This entry describes one T cell receptor beta chain. Under the authors' procedure: Researchers report that nucleated cell counts were estimated from reference gene primer amplification. Sequenced by immunoSEQ multiplex PCR; TCRdb stores in-frame clones only, minus some. V and J calls and clone size come straight from that table; D and trimming were deduced from the DNA. The sample holds about 75,000 clones, approximately 80% seen once. The CDR3 sequence is 13 residues long. Germline loops: CDR1 SGHRS, CDR2 YFSETQ. Trimming removed 6 bases from V and 4 bases from J; junction bases left unmatched: 4. The sample comes from a study of blood T cell repertoires in COVID-19.

The V call is TRBV5-1, the J call TRBJ2-5, with 9 bases identical to TRBD1. Material: peripheral blood. This receptor was identified in a woman aged 45-65 years with acute or convalescent COVID-19. The CDR3 coding sequence is TGCGCCAGCAACCCGGACAGGGGAGAGACCCAGTACTTC. Protein product: CASNPDRGETQYF.